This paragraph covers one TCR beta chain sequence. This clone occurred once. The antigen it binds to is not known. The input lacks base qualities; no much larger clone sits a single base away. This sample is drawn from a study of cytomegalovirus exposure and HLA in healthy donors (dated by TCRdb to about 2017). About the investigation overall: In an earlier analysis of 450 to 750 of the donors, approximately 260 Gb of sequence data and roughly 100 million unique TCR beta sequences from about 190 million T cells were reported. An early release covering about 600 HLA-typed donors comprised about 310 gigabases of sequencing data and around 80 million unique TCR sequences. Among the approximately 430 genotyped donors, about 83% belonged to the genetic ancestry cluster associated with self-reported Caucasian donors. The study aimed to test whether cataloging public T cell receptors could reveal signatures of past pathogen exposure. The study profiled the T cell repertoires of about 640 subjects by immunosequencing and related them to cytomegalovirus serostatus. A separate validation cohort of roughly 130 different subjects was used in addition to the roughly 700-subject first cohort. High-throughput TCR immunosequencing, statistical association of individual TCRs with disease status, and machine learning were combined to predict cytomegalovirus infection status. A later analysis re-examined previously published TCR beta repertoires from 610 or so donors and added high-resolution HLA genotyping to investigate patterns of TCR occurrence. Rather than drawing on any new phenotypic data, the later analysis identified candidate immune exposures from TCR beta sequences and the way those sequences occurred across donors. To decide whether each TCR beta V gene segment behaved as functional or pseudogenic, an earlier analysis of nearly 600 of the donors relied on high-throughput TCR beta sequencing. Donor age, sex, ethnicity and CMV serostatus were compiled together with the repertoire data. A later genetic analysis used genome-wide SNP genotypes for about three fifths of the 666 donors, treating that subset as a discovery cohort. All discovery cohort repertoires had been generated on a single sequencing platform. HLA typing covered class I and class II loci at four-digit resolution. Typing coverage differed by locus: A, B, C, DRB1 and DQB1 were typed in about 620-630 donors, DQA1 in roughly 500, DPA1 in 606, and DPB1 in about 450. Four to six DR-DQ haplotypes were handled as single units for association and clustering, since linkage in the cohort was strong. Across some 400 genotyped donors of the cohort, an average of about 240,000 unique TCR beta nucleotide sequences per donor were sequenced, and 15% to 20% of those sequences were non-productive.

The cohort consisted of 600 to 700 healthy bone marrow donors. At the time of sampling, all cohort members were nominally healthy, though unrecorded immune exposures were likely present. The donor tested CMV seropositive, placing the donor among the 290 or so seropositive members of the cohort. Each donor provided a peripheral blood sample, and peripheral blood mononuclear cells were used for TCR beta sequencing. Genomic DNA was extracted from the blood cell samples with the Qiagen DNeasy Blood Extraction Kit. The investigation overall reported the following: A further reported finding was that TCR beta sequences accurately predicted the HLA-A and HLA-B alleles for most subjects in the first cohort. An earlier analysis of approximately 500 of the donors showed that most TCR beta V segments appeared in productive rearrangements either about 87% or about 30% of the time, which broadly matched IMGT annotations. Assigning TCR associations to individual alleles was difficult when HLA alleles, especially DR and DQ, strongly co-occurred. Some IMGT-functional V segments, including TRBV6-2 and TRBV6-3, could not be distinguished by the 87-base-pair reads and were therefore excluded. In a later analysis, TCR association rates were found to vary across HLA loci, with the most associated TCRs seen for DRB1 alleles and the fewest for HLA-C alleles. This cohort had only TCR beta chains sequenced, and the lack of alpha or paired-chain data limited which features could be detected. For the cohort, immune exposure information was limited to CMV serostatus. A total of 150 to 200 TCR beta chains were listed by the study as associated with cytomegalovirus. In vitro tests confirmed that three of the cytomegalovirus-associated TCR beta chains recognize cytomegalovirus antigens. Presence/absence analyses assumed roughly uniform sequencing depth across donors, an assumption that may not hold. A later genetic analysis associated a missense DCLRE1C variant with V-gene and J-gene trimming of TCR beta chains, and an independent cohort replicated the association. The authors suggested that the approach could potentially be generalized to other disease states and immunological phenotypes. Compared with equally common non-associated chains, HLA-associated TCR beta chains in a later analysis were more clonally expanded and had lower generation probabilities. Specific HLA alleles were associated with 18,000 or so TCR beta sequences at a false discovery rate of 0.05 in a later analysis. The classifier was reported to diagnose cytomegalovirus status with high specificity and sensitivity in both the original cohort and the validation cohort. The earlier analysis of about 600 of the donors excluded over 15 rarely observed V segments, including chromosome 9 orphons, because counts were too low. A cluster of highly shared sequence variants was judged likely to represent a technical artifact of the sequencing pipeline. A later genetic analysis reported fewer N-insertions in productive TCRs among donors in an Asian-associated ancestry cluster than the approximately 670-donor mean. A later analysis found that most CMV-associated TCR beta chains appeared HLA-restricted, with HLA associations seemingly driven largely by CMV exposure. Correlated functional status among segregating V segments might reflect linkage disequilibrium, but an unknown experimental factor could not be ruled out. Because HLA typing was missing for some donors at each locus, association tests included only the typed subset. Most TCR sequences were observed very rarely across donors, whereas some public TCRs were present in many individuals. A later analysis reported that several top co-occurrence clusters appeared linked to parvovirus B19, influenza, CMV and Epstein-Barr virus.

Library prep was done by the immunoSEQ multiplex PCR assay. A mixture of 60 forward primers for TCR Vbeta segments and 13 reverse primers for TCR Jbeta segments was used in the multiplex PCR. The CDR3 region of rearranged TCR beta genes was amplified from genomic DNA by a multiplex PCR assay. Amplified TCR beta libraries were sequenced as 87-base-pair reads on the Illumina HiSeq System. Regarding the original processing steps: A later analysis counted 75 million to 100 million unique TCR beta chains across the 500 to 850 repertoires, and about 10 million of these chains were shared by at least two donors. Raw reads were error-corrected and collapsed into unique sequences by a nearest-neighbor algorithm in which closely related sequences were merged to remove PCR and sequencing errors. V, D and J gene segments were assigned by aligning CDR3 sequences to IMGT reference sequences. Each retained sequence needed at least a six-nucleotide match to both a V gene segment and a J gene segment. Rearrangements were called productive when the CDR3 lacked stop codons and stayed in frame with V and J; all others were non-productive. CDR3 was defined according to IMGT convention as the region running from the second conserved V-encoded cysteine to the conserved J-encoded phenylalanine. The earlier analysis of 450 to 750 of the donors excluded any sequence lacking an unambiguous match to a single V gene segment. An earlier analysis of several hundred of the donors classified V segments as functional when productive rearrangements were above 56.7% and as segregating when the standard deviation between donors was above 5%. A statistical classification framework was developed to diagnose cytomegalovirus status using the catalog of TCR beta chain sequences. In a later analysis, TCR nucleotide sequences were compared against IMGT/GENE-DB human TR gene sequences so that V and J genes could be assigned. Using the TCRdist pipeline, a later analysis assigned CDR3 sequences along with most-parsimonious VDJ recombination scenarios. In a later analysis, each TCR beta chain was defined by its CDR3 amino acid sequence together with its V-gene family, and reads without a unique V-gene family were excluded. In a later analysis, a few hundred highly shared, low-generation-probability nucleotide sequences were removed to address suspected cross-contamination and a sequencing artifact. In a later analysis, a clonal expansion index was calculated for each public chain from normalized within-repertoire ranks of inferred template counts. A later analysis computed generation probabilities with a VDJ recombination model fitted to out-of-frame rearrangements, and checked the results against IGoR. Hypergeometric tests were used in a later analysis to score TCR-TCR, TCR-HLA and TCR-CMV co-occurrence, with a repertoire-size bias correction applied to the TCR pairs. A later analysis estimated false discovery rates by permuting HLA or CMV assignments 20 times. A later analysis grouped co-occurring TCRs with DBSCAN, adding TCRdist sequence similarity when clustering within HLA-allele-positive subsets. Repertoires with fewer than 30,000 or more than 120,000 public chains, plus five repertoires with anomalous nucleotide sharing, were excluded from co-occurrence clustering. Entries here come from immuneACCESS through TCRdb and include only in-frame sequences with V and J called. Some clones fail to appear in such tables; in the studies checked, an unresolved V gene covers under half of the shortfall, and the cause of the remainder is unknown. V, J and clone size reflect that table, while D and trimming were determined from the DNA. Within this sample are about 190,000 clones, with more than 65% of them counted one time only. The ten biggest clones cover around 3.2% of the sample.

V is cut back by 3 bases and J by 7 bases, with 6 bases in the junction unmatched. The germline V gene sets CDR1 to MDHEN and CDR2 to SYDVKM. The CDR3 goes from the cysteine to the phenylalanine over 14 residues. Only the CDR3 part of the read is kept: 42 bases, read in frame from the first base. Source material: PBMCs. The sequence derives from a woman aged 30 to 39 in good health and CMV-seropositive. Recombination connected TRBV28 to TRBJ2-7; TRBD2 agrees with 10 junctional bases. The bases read TGTGCCAGCAGTTTTCCTAGCGGGAGTCTAGAGCAGTACTTC. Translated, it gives CASSFPSGSLEQYF.